One sample yielded the 21 T cell receptor beta chains listed below, sequenced in a study of T cell responses to AZD1222 COVID-19 vaccine. The method was immunoSEQ multiplex PCR; TCRdb's version includes in-frame clones alone and lacks a portion of them. The top ten hold 2% to 3% of the sample, which has roughly 100,000 clones, 88% seen once. The sequences come from peripheral blood, collected on day 0 of AZD1222 vaccination. These TCRs come from an adult in good health.

This clone has a handful of counts. The chain recombines TRBV7-6 with TRBJ2-7; TRBD2 matches at 11 bases. After removal of 3 bases from V and 3 bases from J, the junction contained 1 base not matched to a gene. Germline CDR1 reads SGHVS; CDR2 reads FNYEAQ. The CDR3 has 14 residues. CDR3 sequence: CASSFSGGDYEQYF. CDR3 nucleotides: TGTGCCAGCAGCTTTAGCGGGGGGGACTACGAGCAGTACTTC.

The rearrangement links TRBV5-6 to TRBJ2-1, with D tentatively TRBD2 (6 bases). Trimming stripped 5 bases from V and 6 bases from J, with 12 bases between. There are 13 residues in the CDR3. Looked up from germline, CDR1 is SGHDT and CDR2 is YYEEEE. CDR3 nucleotide sequence: TGTGCCAGCAGGGGCGGGGCTAGCAATGAGCAGTTCTTC. This encodes CASRGGASNEQFF.

V usage is TRBV27 and J usage is TRBJ1-5, with no clear D. The V end was cut by 2 bases, the J end by 0 bases, with 14 bases between. Germline values: CDR1 MNHEY, CDR2 SMNVEV (reference sequence). The CDR3 has 17 residues. The CDR3 nucleotides read TGTGCCAGCAGTTTAAAGGCACAGCTTTATAGCAATCAGCCCCAGCATTTT. Translated, it gives CASSLKAQLYSNQPQHF.

This chain joins TRBV5-6 and TRBJ1-1; 7 bases fit TRBD1. CDR1 is SGHDT, CDR2 YYEEEE, per germline. The CDR3 consists of 15 residues. Losses at the gene ends were 3 bases for V and 0 bases for J; bases not matched to a gene: 5. The CDR3 here is CASSYRDRMNTEAFF. In nucleotides, the CDR3 is TGTGCCAGCAGCTATCGGGACAGAATGAACACTGAAGCTTTCTTT.

The table lists this clone with a few counts. The chain combines TRBV18 with TRBJ1-5; TRBD1 aligns across 8 bases. Per the germline V gene, CDR1 is KGHSH and CDR2 is LQKENI. This CDR3 spans 15 amino acids. Losses at the gene ends were 1 base for V and 5 bases for J; bases not matched to a gene: 4. The DNA of the CDR3 is TGTGCCAGCTCACCACAAGTACAGGGGGATCAGCCCCAGCATTTT. It encodes CASSPQVQGDQPQHF. Looking up the rest from reference TRBV18 and TRBJ1-5 gives the full variable domain: NAGVMQNPRHLVRRRGQEARLRCSPMKGHSHVYWYRQLPEEGLKFMVYLQKENIIDESGMPKERFSAEFPKEGPSILRIQQVVRGDSAAYFCASSPQVQGDQPQHFGDGTRLSIL.

The chain has TRBV6-2 or TRBV6-3 and TRBJ2-7; either TRBD1 or TRBD2 may fit D (6 bases each). V dropped 0 bases and J dropped 4 bases, with 16 bases sitting between them. The CDR3 spans 16 residues. Per the germline V gene, CDR1 is MNHEY and CDR2 is SVGEGT. DNA for the CDR3: TGTGCCAGCAGTTACTCTTTGACAGGCGGGGCGTACGAGCAGTACTTC. Protein sequence: CASSYSLTGGAYEQYF.

The V call is TRBV12-3 or TRBV12-4, the J call TRBJ2-1; D remains unclear. Trimming cost V 6 bases and J 5 bases, with 8 bases left between them. The CDR3 is made up of 12 amino acids. The CDR3 here is CASRTSDNEQFF. DNA of the CDR3: TGTGCCAGCAGAACAAGTGACAATGAGCAGTTCTTC.

This chain links TRBV9 with TRBJ1-1; 10 positions match TRBD1. Germline V gene lookup returns CDR1 SGDLS and CDR2 YYNGEE. J gave up 5 bases and V 2 bases, and 6 bases lay outside the gene matches. The CDR3 has 15 residues. The CDR3 nucleotides read TGTGCCAGCAGCGTGGGAGGGACAGGGGAAACTGAAGCTTTCTTT. It yields the protein CASSVGGTGETEAFF.

V is TRBV11-2 and J is TRBJ1-3; perhaps TRBD1 as D (5 bases). The CDR3 runs to 13 residues. Trimming shortened V by 0 bases and J by 9 bases, and 9 bases separated the two germline ends. The germline CDR1 and CDR2 sequences are SGHAT and FQNNGV. CDR3 protein: CASSLEGVGTIYF. CDR3 nucleotides: TGTGCCAGCAGCTTAGAAGGGGTAGGCACCATATATTTT.

The rearrangement uses TRBV18 and TRBJ1-4; 8 positions match TRBD1. Germline assignment: CDR1 KGHSH and CDR2 LQKENI. Trimming at V came to 4 bases and at J to 8 bases, leaving 6 bases not matched to a gene. The CDR3 covers 14 residues. The CDR3 sequence is CASSQGTGGEKLFF. DNA for the CDR3: TGTGCCAGCTCACAAGGGACAGGAGGGGAAAAACTGTTTTTT.

The chain joins TRBV9 to TRBJ2-5; TRBD1 matches 10 bases. V was pared by 0 bases and J by 5 bases, with 4 bases of the junction left unmatched. The CDR3 totals 15 residues. Germline assignment: CDR1 SGDLS and CDR2 YYNGEE. This CDR3 reads CASSVVGTGVETQYF. Written as DNA, the CDR3 is TGTGCCAGCAGCGTAGTAGGGACAGGGGTTGAGACCCAGTACTTC. The whole variable domain, remainder taken from reference TRBV9 and TRBJ2-5, is DSGVTQTPKHLITATGQRVTLRCSPRSGDLSVYWYQQSLDQGLQFLIQYYNGEERAKGNILERFSAQQFPDLHSELNLSSLELGDSALYFCASSVVGTGVETQYFGPGTRLLVL.

This sequence joins TRBV11-3 and TRBJ1-1; D gene uncertain. The ends were cut back, 6 bases at V and 3 bases at J, with 5 bases in the middle. Germline-derived CDR1 and CDR2 are SGHNT and YENEEA. The CDR3 is made up of 11 amino acids. The CDR3 reads CASSWDTEAFF. The DNA of the CDR3 is TGTGCCAGCAGTTGGGACACTGAAGCTTTCTTT.

This clone was found once. This rearrangement joins TRBV7-2 to TRBJ2-1; D assignment may be TRBD1 or TRBD2 (5 bases each). Trimming left V 0 bases short and J 0 bases short, with 12 bases between. The CDR3 is 17 residues long. Germline V CDR1 and CDR2: SGHTA, FQGNSA. The CDR3 DNA reads TGTGCCAGCAGCTTAGCGAGGGGACCCAGCTCCTACAATGAGCAGTTCTTC. Amino acid sequence: CASSLARGPSSYNEQFF.

The chain couples TRBV5-1 to TRBJ2-7; D tentatively fits TRBD1 or TRBD2 (5 bases each). V lost 6 bases and J 7 bases, leaving 17 bases between the germline ends. Germline CDR1 SGHRS, CDR2 YFSETQ. This CDR3 comprises 13 residues. CDR3 in DNA: TGCGCCAGCAAGGACCCCGGGGCTGGGGAGCAGTACTTC. It yields the protein CASKDPGAGEQYF.

The J gene is TRBJ1-4, the V gene TRBV5-1; possibly TRBD1 for D (5 bases). This CDR3 is 17 amino acids long. The V gene lost 0 bases and the J gene lost 5 bases, with 17 bases spanning the gap. The germline CDR1 and CDR2 sequences are SGHRS and YFSETQ. CDR3 DNA sequence: TGCGCCAGCAGCTTGGGGGGACGTTTTTCGGGCAATGAAAAACTGTTTTTT. Residues: CASSLGGRFSGNEKLFF.

V usage is TRBV6-6 and J usage is TRBJ2-1; 9 bases are shared with TRBD2. Trimming cost V 2 bases and J 9 bases; bases outside gene matches: 11. Germline V gives CDR1 MNHNY, CDR2 SVGAGI (reference sequence). This CDR3 contains 16 residues. The CDR3 DNA reads as TGTGCCAGCAGTTACCGGGCGGGAGGGGTTATGGGTGAGCAGTTCTTC. As protein: CASSYRAGGVMGEQFF.

The CDR3, as DNA: TGCAGCGTTGGGACAGGGTCGGGTGGAAACACCATATATTTT. Translated, it gives CSVGTGSGGNTIYF. J is TRBJ1-3 and V is TRBV29-1; 8 bases are a match to TRBD1. Trimming took 4 bases from V and 3 from J; bases not matched to a gene: 5. In germline, CDR1 is SQVTM, CDR2 ANQGSEA. The CDR3 is made up of 14 amino acids.

The chain employs TRBV25-1 and TRBJ2-2, with unresolved D. V was clipped by 3 bases and J by 7 bases, with 6 bases between them. Germline-derived CDR1 and CDR2 are MGHDK and SYGVNS. The CDR3 has 12 amino acids. CDR3: CASSDWDGELFF. For the CDR3, the DNA is TGTGCCAGCAGTGATTGGGACGGGGAGCTGTTTTTT.

The CDR3 loop reads CASSRGEEPQHF. The CDR3 bases are TGTGCCAGCAGTCGGGGAGAGGAACCCCAGCATTTT. The gene calls are TRBV6-6 and TRBJ1-5; D is undetermined. Germline loops: CDR1 MNHNY, CDR2 SVGAGI (reference sequence). The CDR3 loop spans 12 amino acids. Trimming left V 5 bases short and J 10 bases short, with 12 bases between.

This rearrangement joins TRBV9 to TRBJ1-2; perhaps TRBD1 as D (5 bases). CDR1 is SGDLS, CDR2 YYNGEE, per germline. Trimming stripped 3 bases from V and 10 bases from J, with 22 bases between. The CDR3 covers 15 residues. The CDR3 loop reads CASSATGGSGLNYTF. CDR3 in DNA: TGTGCCAGCAGCGCGACGGGGGGATCCGGGTTGAACTACACCTTC.

This chain links TRBV3-1 (or the pseudogene TRBV3-2) with TRBJ1-1; 7 bases map to TRBD1. Germline CDR1 LGHDT, CDR2 YNNKEL (reference sequence). This CDR3 has 15 amino acids. Trimming at V came to 1 base and at J to 5 bases, leaving 7 bases not matched to a gene. CDR3: CASSQVAGGRTEAFF. CDR3 bases: TGTGCCAGCAGCCAAGTTGCAGGGGGACGAACTGAAGCTTTCTTT.